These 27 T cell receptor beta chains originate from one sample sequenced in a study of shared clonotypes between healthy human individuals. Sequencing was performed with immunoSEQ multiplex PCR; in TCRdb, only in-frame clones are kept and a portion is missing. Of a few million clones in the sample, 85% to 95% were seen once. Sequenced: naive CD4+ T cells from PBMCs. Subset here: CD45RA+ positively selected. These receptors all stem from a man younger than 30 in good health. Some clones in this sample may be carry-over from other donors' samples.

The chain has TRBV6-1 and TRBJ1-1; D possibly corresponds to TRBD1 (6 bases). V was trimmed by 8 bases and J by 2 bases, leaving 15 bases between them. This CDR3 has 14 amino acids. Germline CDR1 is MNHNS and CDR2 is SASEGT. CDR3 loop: CASENRVPNTEAFF. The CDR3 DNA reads TGTGCCAGCGAAAACAGGGTCCCAAACACTGAAGCTTTCTTT.

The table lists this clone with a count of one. CDR3 DNA: TGTGCCAGCAGTTTATCAGGGACGGGAGACGTCCTGACTTTC. It yields the protein CASSLSGTGDVLTF. The chain recombines TRBV9 with TRBJ2-6; a possible D gene is TRBD2 (6 bases). V shed 5 bases and J shed 11 bases, with 17 bases lying between them. Germline values: CDR1 SGDLS, CDR2 YYNGEE. This CDR3 has 14 amino acids.

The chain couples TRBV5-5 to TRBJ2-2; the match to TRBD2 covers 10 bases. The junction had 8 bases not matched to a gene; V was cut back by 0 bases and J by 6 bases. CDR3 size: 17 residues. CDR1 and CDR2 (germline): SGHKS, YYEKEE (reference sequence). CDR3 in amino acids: CASSLAGSSGSSGELFF. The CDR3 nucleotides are TGTGCCAGCAGCTTGGCCGGGTCTAGCGGGAGTTCCGGGGAGCTGTTTTTT.

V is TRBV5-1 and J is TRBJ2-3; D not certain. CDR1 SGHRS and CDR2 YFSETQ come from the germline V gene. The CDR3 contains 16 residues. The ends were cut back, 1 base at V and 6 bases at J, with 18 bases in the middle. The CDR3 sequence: CASSLWATLMADTQYF. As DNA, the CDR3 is TGCGCCAGCAGCTTGTGGGCTACCCTGATGGCTGATACGCAGTATTTT.

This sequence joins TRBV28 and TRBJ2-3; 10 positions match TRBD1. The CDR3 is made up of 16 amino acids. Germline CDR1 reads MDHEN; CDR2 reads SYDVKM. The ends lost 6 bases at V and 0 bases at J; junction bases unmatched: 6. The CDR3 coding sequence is TGTGCCAGCAGCACAGACAGGGGGCGGAGCACAGATACGCAGTATTTT. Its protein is CASSTDRGRSTDTQYF.

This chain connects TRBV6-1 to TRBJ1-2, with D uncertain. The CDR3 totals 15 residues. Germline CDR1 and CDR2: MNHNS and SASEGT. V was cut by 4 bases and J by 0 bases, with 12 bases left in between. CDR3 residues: CASSGWSGANYGYTF. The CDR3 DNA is TGTGCCAGCAGTGGATGGTCCGGAGCTAACTATGGCTACACCTTC.

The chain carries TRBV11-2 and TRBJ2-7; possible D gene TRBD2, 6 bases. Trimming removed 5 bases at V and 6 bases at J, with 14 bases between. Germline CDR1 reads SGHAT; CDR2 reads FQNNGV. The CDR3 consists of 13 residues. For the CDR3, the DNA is TGTGCCAGCAGCGCAGGGTTGGGGGGCGAGCAGTACTTC. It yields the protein CASSAGLGGEQYF. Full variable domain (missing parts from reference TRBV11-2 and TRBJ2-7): EAGVAQSPRYKIIEKRQSVAFWCNPISGHATLYWYQQILGQGPKLLIQFQNNGVVDDSQLPKDRFSAERLKGVDSTLKIQPAKLEDSAVYLCASSAGLGGEQYFGPGTRLTVT.

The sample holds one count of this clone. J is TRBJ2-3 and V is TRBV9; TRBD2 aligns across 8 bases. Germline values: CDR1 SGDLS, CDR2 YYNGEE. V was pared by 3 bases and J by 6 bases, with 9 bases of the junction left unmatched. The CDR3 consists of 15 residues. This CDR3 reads CASSDWGREEDTQYF. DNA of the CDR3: TGTGCCAGCAGCGATTGGGGGCGGGAGGAGGATACGCAGTATTTT.

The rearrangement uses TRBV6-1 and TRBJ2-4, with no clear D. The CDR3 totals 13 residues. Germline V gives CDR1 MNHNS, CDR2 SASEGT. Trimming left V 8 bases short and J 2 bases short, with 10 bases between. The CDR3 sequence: CASDRDPKNIQYF. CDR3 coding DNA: TGTGCCAGCGACCGAGACCCCAAAAACATTCAGTACTTC.

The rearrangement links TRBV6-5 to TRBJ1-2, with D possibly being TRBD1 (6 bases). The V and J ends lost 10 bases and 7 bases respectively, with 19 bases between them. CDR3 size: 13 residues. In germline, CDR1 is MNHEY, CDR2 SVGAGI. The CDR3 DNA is TGTGCCACCGCGAAGTCACAGGGATTTGGCTACACCTTC. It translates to CATAKSQGFGYTF.

CDR3 residues: CASSAVAGGRNNEQFF. The CDR3 nucleotides read TGCGCCAGCAGCGCAGTCGCGGGAGGCCGTAACAATGAGCAGTTCTTC. This chain links TRBV5-1 with TRBJ2-1; 8 bases map to TRBD2. Germline V CDR1 and CDR2: SGHRS, YFSETQ. This CDR3 region has 16 residues. Trimming removed 4 bases from V and 5 bases from J; junction bases left unmatched: 11. Looking up the rest from reference TRBV5-1 and TRBJ2-1 gives the full variable domain: KAGVTQTPRYLIKTRGQQVTLSCSPISGHRSVSWYQQTPGQGLQFLFEYFSETQRNKGNFPGRFSGRQFSNSRSEMNVSTLELGDSALYLCASSAVAGGRNNEQFFGPGTRLTVL.

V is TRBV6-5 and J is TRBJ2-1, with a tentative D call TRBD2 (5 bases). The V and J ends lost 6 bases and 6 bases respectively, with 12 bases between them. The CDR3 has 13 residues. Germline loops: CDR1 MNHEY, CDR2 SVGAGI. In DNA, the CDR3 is TGTGCCAGCAGCCTAACTAGGACCAATGAGCAGTTCTTC. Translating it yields CASSLTRTNEQFF.

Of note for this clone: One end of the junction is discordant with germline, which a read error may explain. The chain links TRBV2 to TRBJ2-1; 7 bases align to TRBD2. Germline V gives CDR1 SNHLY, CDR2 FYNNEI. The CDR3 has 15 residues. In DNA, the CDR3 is TGTGCCAGCAGGGAAGAACTAGCTGGGGAGGGTGAGCAGTTCTTC. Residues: CASREELAGEGEQFF.

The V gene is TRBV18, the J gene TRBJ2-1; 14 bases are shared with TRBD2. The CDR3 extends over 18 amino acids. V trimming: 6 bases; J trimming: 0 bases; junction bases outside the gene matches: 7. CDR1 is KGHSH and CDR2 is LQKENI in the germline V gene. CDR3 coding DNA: TGTGCCAGCTCCACGGGACTAGCGGGAGCGAGCTCCTACAATGAGCAGTTCTTC. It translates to CASSTGLAGASSYNEQFF.

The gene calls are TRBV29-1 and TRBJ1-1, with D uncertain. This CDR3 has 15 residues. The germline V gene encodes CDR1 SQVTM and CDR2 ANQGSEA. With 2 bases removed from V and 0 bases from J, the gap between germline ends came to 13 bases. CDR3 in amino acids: CSVEFHLAMNTEAFF. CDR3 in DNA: TGCAGCGTTGAATTTCACCTAGCCATGAACACTGAAGCTTTCTTT.

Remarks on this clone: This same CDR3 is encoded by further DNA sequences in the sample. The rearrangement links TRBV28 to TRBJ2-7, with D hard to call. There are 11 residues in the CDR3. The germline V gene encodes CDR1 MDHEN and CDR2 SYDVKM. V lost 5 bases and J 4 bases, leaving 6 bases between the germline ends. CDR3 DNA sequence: TGTGCCAGCAGTCCTCTATACGAGCAGTACTTC. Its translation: CASSPLYEQYF.

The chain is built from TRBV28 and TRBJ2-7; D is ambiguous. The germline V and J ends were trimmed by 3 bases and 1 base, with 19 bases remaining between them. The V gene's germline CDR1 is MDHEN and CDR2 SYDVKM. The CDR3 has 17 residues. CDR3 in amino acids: CASSLPPLGLWSYEQYF. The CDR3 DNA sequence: TGTGCCAGCAGTTTGCCTCCACTCGGTTTGTGGTCCTACGAGCAGTACTTC.

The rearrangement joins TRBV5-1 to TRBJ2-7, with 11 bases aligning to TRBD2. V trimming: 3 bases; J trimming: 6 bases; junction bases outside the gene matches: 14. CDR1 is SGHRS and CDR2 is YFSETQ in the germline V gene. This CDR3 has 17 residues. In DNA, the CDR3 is TGCGCCAGCAGCTGGGGTGATGGTTCTAGCGGGAGGTCCGAGCAGTACTTC. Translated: CASSWGDGSSGRSEQYF.

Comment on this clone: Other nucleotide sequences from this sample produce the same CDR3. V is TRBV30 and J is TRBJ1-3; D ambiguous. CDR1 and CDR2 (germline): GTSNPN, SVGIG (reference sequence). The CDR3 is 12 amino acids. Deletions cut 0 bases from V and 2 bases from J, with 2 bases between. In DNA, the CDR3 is TGTGCCTGGAGTGTACCTGGAAACACCATATATTTT. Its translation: CAWSVPGNTIYF.

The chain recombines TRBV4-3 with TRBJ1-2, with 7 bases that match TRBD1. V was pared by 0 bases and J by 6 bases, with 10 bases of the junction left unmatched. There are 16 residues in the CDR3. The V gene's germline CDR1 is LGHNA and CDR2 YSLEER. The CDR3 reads CASSQDYGSRGNGYTF. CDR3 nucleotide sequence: TGCGCCAGCAGCCAAGATTATGGGTCCAGGGGGAATGGCTACACCTTC.

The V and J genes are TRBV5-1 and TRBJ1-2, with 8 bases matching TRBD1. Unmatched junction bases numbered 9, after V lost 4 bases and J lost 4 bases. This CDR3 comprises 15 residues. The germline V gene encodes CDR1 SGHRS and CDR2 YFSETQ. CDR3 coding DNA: TGCGCCAGCAGCGCCCAGGGGACAGGAGGCTATGGCTACACCTTC. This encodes CASSAQGTGGYGYTF.

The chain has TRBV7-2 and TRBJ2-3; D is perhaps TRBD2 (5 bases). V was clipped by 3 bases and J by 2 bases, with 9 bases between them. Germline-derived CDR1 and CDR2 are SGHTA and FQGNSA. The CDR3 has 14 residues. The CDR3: CASSFSLATDTQYF. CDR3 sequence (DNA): TGTGCCAGCAGCTTCTCTCTAGCCACAGATACGCAGTATTTT.

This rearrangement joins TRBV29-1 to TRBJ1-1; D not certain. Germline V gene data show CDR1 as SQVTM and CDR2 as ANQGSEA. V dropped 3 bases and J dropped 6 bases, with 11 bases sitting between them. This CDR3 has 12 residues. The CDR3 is CSVEGVPSEAFF. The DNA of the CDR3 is TGCAGCGTTGAGGGAGTACCTTCTGAAGCTTTCTTT. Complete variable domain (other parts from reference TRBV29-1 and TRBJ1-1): SAVISQKPSRDICQRGTSLTIQCQVDSQVTMMFWYRQQPGQSLTLIATANQGSEATYESGFVIDKFPISRPNLTFSTLTVSNMSPEDSSIYLCSVEGVPSEAFFGQGTRLTVV.

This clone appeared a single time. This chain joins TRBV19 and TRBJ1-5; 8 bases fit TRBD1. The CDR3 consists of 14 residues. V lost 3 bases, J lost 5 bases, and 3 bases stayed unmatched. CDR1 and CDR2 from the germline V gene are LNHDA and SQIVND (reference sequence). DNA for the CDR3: TGTGCCAGTAGTATTAAGACAGGGGATCAGCCCCAGCATTTT. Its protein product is CASSIKTGDQPQHF.

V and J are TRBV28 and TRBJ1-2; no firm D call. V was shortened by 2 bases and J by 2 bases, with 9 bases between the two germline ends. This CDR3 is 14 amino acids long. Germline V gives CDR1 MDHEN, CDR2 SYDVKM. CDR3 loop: CASSLISLNYGYTF. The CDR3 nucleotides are TGTGCCAGCAGTTTAATTTCACTCAACTATGGCTACACCTTC.

CDR3 sequence (DNA): TGTGCCAGCAGCTTACCCTCCAGCGGTGGCTACACCTTC. Encoded protein: CASSLPSSGGYTF. This chain uses TRBV11-2 with TRBJ1-2; D is unclear. Trimming pared 2 bases from V and 7 bases from J, leaving 11 bases between. Germline values: CDR1 SGHAT, CDR2 FQNNGV. CDR3 length equals 13 residues.

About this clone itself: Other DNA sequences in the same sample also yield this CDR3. Written as DNA, the CDR3 is TGCGCCAGCAGCCCCGGGACTAGCGTATACGAGCAGTACTTC. This codes for CASSPGTSVYEQYF. This chain joins TRBV5-1 and TRBJ2-7, with 10 positions matching TRBD2. Losses at the gene ends were 4 bases for V and 4 bases for J; bases not matched to a gene: 5. CDR3 length equals 14 residues. Germline V gene sequence: CDR1 SGHRS, CDR2 YFSETQ.